The 6 T cell receptor beta chains below all came from one sample that was sequenced in a study of identical twins. TCRdb re-analysed the 5' RACE reads in MiXCR, keeping a single row per CDR3 protein. The table includes roughly 470,000 distinct CDR3 sequences, roughly an eighth detected once. These data are also associated with another study on yellow fever vaccine responses in identical twins.

The sample taken for sequencing was CD4+ T cells sorted from blood. These receptors were obtained from a young woman in good health.

At least ten counts were recorded for this clonotype. CDR3 protein: CASSPRDRGGTEAFF. As DNA, the CDR3 is TGTGCCAGCAGCCCTCGGGACAGGGGTGGCACTGAAGCTTTCTTT. V and J are TRBV7-2 and TRBJ1-1, with TRBD1 matching 10 bases. The germline gives CDR1 SGHTA, CDR2 FQGNSA. V trimming: 5 bases; J trimming: 4 bases; junction bases outside the gene matches: 7. CDR3 length: 15 amino acids.

A few counts support this clonotype. The rearrangement joins TRBV6-1 to TRBJ2-1, with no clear D. Germline assignment: CDR1 MNHNS and CDR2 SASEGT. The CDR3 sequence is 14 residues long. The V end lost 5 bases, the J end lost 7 bases, and 15 bases lay between the germline ends. CDR3 sequence: CASSTALPANEQFF. The CDR3 DNA follows: TGTGCCAGCAGTACAGCCTTGCCCGCGAATGAGCAGTTCTTC.

The rearrangement uses TRBV4-3 and TRBJ2-3; 7 positions match TRBD2. The germline CDR1 and CDR2 sequences are LGHNA and YSLEER. This CDR3 is 15 amino acids long. V was pared by 3 bases and J by 5 bases, with 8 bases of the junction left unmatched. CDR3 coding DNA: TGCGCCAGCAGCCACCAAGGACTAGAGGGAGATACGCAGTATTTT. This codes for CASSHQGLEGDTQYF.

Ten or more counts support this clonotype. V is TRBV6-1 and J is TRBJ2-5; the match to TRBD2 covers 8 bases. Germline V CDR1 and CDR2: MNHNS, SASEGT. Losses at the gene ends were 6 bases for V and 4 bases for J; bases not matched to a gene: 10. This CDR3 region has 15 residues. The CDR3 nucleotides read TGTGCCAGCAGACGTCCCGGGGGGGCCTTAGAGACCCAGTACTTC. This sequence encodes CASRRPGGALETQYF.

This clonotype has at least ten counts. The genes are TRBV7-6 and TRBJ1-5; no clear D. V was pared by 1 base and J by 5 bases, with 6 bases between. Looked up from germline, CDR1 is SGHVS and CDR2 is FNYEAQ. The CDR3 contains 13 residues. CDR3 coding DNA: TGTGCCAGCAGCTTAGGGGTCGATCAGCCCCAGCATTTT. Residues: CASSLGVDQPQHF.

This clonotype was seen more than once but under ten times. V is TRBV29-1 and J is TRBJ2-2; 7 nucleotides line up with TRBD1. J was trimmed by 2 bases and V by 5 bases; bases with no gene match: 5. Germline V lookup: CDR1 SQVTM, CDR2 ANQGSEA. This CDR3 region has 14 residues. CDR3 loop: CSVRDRTNTGELFF. The CDR3 coding sequence is TGCAGCGTTCGGGACAGAACAAACACCGGGGAGCTGTTTTTT.